Following are 15 T cell receptor beta chains from one sample sequenced in a study of blood T cell repertoires in COVID-19. Some clones are missing from TCRdb's copy, which holds only in-frame ones; the method was immunoSEQ multiplex PCR. The table includes around 300,000 clones, 70% to 90% detected once. Sequencing was done on a sample of peripheral blood. All receptors derive from a woman in her 30s who had recovered from COVID-19.

The J gene is TRBJ2-2, the V gene TRBV5-1, with 10 bases aligning to TRBD2. J gave up 6 bases and V 3 bases, and 17 bases lay outside the gene matches. Germline values: CDR1 SGHRS, CDR2 YFSETQ. The CDR3 spans 19 residues. The CDR3 is CASSSGLAQTYSPAGELFF. CDR3 sequence (DNA): TGCGCCAGCAGCTCGGGACTAGCGCAAACATACTCTCCCGCCGGGGAGCTGTTTTTT.

The chain couples TRBV11-2 to TRBJ1-1; unclear D gene. V lost 4 bases and J 6 bases, leaving 12 bases between the germline ends. Germline V gene sequence: CDR1 SGHAT, CDR2 FQNNGV. The CDR3 extends over 13 amino acids. CDR3 coding DNA: TGTGCCAGCAGCTCCCAGATTGGGCCTGAAGCTTTCTTT. Translating gives CASSSQIGPEAFF.

This chain joins TRBV19 and TRBJ2-5, with 10 bases identical to TRBD2. V shed 5 bases, J shed 5 bases, and the junction held 8 bases outside the gene matches. Germline V gives CDR1 LNHDA, CDR2 SQIVND (reference sequence). CDR3 length: 15 amino acids. The CDR3 region is CASSGLAGVSETQYF. The CDR3 DNA follows: TGTGCCAGTAGTGGCCTAGCGGGAGTTAGTGAGACCCAGTACTTC. Complete variable domain (other parts from reference TRBV19 and TRBJ2-5): DGGITQSPKYLFRKEGQNVTLSCEQNLNHDAMYWYRQDPGQGLRLIYYSQIVNDFQKGDIAEGYSVSREKKESFPLTVTSAQKNPTAFYLCASSGLAGVSETQYFGPGTRLLVL.

The J gene is TRBJ1-2, the V gene TRBV9; 11 nucleotides agree with TRBD1. CDR3 size: 16 residues. Germline V gives CDR1 SGDLS, CDR2 YYNGEE. J lost 4 bases, V lost 0 bases, and 5 bases had no gene match. This CDR3 reads CASSVGRTGGAYGYTF. The CDR3 DNA is TGTGCCAGCAGCGTAGGTAGGACAGGGGGCGCCTATGGCTACACCTTC.

The chain couples TRBV29-1 to TRBJ2-7; 7 bases fit TRBD1. The CDR3 covers 11 residues. Germline CDR1 SQVTM, CDR2 ANQGSEA. The ends lost 7 bases at V and 7 bases at J; junction bases unmatched: 7. The CDR3 DNA sequence: TGCAGCGGGCGACAGGGCGAAGAGCAGTACTTC. Protein sequence: CSGRQGEEQYF.

The rearrangement links TRBV28 to TRBJ1-2; D perhaps matches TRBD1 (6 bases). The CDR3 sequence is 17 residues long. V was cut by 3 bases and J by 4 bases, with 21 bases left in between. Germline V gene data show CDR1 as MDHEN and CDR2 as SYDVKM. DNA of the CDR3: TGTGCCAGCAGTTTCCCACCTTTCGGGAAGGGGGTCTATGGCTACACCTTC. Protein sequence: CASSFPPFGKGVYGYTF.

V usage is TRBV19 and J usage is TRBJ2-7, with D tentatively TRBD2 (5 bases). CDR1 LNHDA and CDR2 SQIVND come from the germline V gene (reference sequence). Trimming shortened V by 6 bases and J by 3 bases, and 12 bases separated the two germline ends. This CDR3 has 13 amino acids. CDR3 in DNA: TGTGCCAGTAGCAGGACTGAGGACTACGAGCAGTACTTC. Amino acid sequence: CASSRTEDYEQYF. Together with reference TRBV19 and TRBJ2-7, the CDR3 gives the full variable domain: DGGITQSPKYLFRKEGQNVTLSCEQNLNHDAMYWYRQDPGQGLRLIYYSQIVNDFQKGDIAEGYSVSREKKESFPLTVTSAQKNPTAFYLCASSRTEDYEQYFGPGTRLTVT.

The chain employs TRBV27 and TRBJ1-2; D is possibly TRBD1 (5 bases). The CDR3 loop spans 12 amino acids. Germline CDR1 MNHEY, CDR2 SMNVEV (reference sequence). V was pared by 6 bases and J by 2 bases, with 7 bases between. The CDR3 nucleotides are TGTGCCAGCAGGCGGGGGAACTATGGCTACACCTTC. Translated: CASRRGNYGYTF.

The CDR3 protein is CASSDTGETEAFF. For the CDR3, the DNA is TGTGCCAGTAGTGACACAGGGGAAACTGAAGCTTTCTTT. This sequence joins TRBV19 and TRBJ1-1; 7 nucleotides line up with TRBD1. Unmatched junction bases numbered 5, after V lost 5 bases and J lost 5 bases. This CDR3 has 13 amino acids. Germline CDR1 is LNHDA and CDR2 is SQIVND (reference sequence).

CDR3 protein: CASSLNLAGLERNTIYF. The CDR3 coding sequence is TGTGCCAGCAGCTTAAACCTTGCGGGTTTAGAAAGAAACACCATATATTTT. The chain recombines TRBV7-9 with TRBJ1-3; D call uncertain. Trimming took 2 bases from V and 5 from J, leaving 19 bases between them. Germline V lookup: CDR1 SEHNR, CDR2 FQNEAQ (reference sequence). This CDR3 has 17 amino acids.

This chain connects TRBV6-6 to TRBJ2-5, with D possibly TRBD1 on 5 matching bases. The germline V gene encodes CDR1 MNHNY and CDR2 SVGAGI (reference sequence). V was cut by 6 bases and J by 1 base, with 15 bases left in between. The CDR3 runs 15 residues. The CDR3 nucleotides read TGTGCCAGCAGGTTAGGGGAATGGAGCCAAGAGACCCAGTACTTC. This gives the protein CASRLGEWSQETQYF.

The chain joins TRBV2 to TRBJ1-1; D is uncertain. Looked up from germline, CDR1 is SNHLY and CDR2 is FYNNEI. CDR3 size: 15 residues. V lost 7 bases, J lost 5 bases, and 20 bases lay in between. CDR3 DNA sequence: TGTGCCAGCACCCCTTGGGCGCTCTCGCAGACTGAAGCTTTCTTT. Its translation: CASTPWALSQTEAFF.

This clone was detected ten times or more. The chain carries TRBV19 and TRBJ1-5; tentative D call: TRBD1 (5 bases). Germline CDR1 and CDR2: LNHDA and SQIVND (reference sequence). The CDR3 covers 14 residues. The V end was cut by 3 bases, the J end by 7 bases, with 13 bases between. CDR3 residues: CASSIGGGRQPQHF. CDR3 coding DNA: TGTGCCAGTAGTATTGGGGGTGGGAGGCAGCCCCAGCATTTT.

The V gene is TRBV5-1, the J gene TRBJ2-7; TRBD1 matches at 7 bases. The CDR3 sequence is 14 residues long. CDR1 is SGHRS and CDR2 is YFSETQ in the germline V gene. The trim removed 4 bases at V and 0 bases at J, leaving 4 bases unmatched. The CDR3 region is CASSAGTDSYEQYF. The CDR3 nucleotides read TGCGCCAGCAGCGCCGGGACAGACTCCTACGAGCAGTACTTC.

The V call is TRBV6-5, the J call TRBJ2-3; 7 nucleotides line up with TRBD1. The CDR3 consists of 15 residues. The J segment lost 3 bases and the V segment lost 10 bases, leaving 13 bases of the junction unmatched. From germline, CDR1 is MNHEY and CDR2 SVGAGI. The CDR3, as DNA: TGTGCCACCTTGACAGGGATGTTGGGGACAGATACGCAGTATTTT. Amino acids: CATLTGMLGTDTQYF.